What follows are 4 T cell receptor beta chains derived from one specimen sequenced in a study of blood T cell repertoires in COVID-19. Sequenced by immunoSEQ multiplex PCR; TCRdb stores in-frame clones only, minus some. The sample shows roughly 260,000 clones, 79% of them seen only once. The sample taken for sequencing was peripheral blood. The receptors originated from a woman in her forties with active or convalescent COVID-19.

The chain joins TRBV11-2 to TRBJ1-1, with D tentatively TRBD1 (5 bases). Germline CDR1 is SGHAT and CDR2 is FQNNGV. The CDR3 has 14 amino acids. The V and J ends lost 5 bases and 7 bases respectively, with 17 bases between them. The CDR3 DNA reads TGTGCCAGCAGCCCCAGGGTTGGGGGGGGTGAAGCTTTCTTT. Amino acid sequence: CASSPRVGGGEAFF.

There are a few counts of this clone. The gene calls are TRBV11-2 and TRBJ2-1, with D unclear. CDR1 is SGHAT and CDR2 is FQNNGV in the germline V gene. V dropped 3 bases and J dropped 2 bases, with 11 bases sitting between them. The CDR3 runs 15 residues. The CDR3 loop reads CASSFRLETYNEQFF. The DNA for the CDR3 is TGTGCCAGCAGCTTCCGACTGGAAACCTACAATGAGCAGTTCTTC.

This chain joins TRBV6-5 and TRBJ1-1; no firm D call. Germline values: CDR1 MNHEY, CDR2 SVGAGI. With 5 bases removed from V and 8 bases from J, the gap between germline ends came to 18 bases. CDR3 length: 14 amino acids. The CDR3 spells CASSLDTLRTEAFF. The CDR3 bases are TGTGCCAGCAGTCTTGATACTCTTAGAACCGAAGCTTTCTTT.

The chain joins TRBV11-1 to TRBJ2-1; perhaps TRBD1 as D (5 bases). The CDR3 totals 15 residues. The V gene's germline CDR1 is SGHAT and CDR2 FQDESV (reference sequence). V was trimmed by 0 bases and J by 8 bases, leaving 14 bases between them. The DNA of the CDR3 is TGTGCCAGCAGCTTAGCCAGGGTACGTGTCTATGAGCAGTTCTTC. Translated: CASSLARVRVYEQFF.